These 18 T cell receptor beta chains share one sample of origin, sequenced in a study of early T cells in non-severe SARS-CoV-2 infection. TCRdb reprocessed the 5' RACE reads with MiXCR, giving one entry per CDR3 protein. The sample has approximately 71,000 distinct CDR3 sequences, more than 10% seen once. Sequences were obtained from whole blood. The receptors come from an adult who was a healthcare worker with PCR-confirmed SARS-CoV-2 infection or an uninfected control (not recorded which).

V usage is TRBV7-9 and J usage is TRBJ1-1, with TRBD1 identical over 7 bases. J was trimmed by 5 bases and V by 5 bases; bases with no gene match: 11. Germline V CDR1 and CDR2: SEHNR, FQNEAQ (reference sequence). The CDR3 has 15 amino acids. The CDR3 region is CASSTPGTEGTEAFF. The CDR3 DNA sequence: TGTGCCAGCAGCACCCCCGGGACAGAAGGAACTGAAGCTTTCTTT.

This clonotype was recorded many times. This rearrangement joins TRBV11-2 to TRBJ2-7; D remains ambiguous. The CDR3 is 14 amino acids. Trimming took 1 base from V and 4 from J, leaving 11 bases between them. Germline CDR1 reads SGHAT; CDR2 reads FQNNGV. CDR3 sequence: CASSLAWEGYEQYF. The CDR3 DNA reads TGTGCCAGCAGCTTAGCTTGGGAAGGGTACGAGCAGTACTTC. The entire variable domain, with the rest obtained from reference TRBV11-2 and TRBJ2-7, is as follows: EAGVAQSPRYKIIEKRQSVAFWCNPISGHATLYWYQQILGQGPKLLIQFQNNGVVDDSQLPKDRFSAERLKGVDSTLKIQPAKLEDSAVYLCASSLAWEGYEQYFGPGTRLTVT.

This clonotype was counted a few times. CDR3 nucleotides: TGTGCCAGTTCGACAGGGAGGGATACGCAGTATTTT. Translation: CASSTGRDTQYF. The gene calls are TRBV19 and TRBJ2-3; perhaps TRBD1 as D (7 bases). Germline lookup yields CDR1 LNHDA and CDR2 SQIVND (reference sequence). The CDR3 loop spans 12 amino acids. V was clipped by 8 bases and J by 6 bases, with 12 bases between them.

This rearrangement joins TRBV20-1 to TRBJ1-6; D unclear. Looked up from germline, CDR1 is DFQATT and CDR2 is SNEGSKA (reference sequence). Trimming took 3 bases from V and 11 from J, leaving 14 bases between them. The CDR3 spans 13 residues. CDR3 DNA sequence: TGCAGTGCTAGGTCGGACCTGGAGGCACCCCTCCACTTT. Translating gives CSARSDLEAPLHF.

This clonotype showed up many times. The J gene is TRBJ2-1, the V gene TRBV24-1; 7 nucleotides match TRBD2. Germline CDR1 and CDR2: KGHDR and SFDVKD. This CDR3 contains 13 residues. The trim removed 5 bases at V and 6 bases at J, leaving 3 bases unmatched. The CDR3 DNA is TGTGCCACCAGTGGACTAGCTAGCAATGAGCAGTTCTTC. Its protein product is CATSGLASNEQFF.

This clonotype turned up a few times. V and J are TRBV7-9 and TRBJ1-2, with D uncertain. This CDR3 has 12 amino acids. V lost 3 bases to trimming and J lost 8 bases, with 10 bases between them. Germline CDR1 reads SEHNR; CDR2 reads FQNEAQ (reference sequence). CDR3 coding DNA: TGTGCCAGCAGCTTTGCCGGGAACGGCTACACCTTC. This encodes CASSFAGNGYTF.

The gene calls are TRBV5-1 and TRBJ2-1, with 10 bases fitting TRBD2. The CDR3 has 18 amino acids. Trimming took 4 bases from V and 6 from J; bases not matched to a gene: 16. Germline assignment: CDR1 SGHRS and CDR2 YFSETQ. The CDR3 here is CASSRGASGRGASNEQFF. In DNA form, the CDR3 reads TGCGCCAGCAGCCGGGGGGCTAGCGGGAGAGGGGCCTCCAATGAGCAGTTCTTC.

The chain links TRBV2 to TRBJ1-2; D might be TRBD1 (6 bases). Trimming took off 6 bases at V and 4 bases at J, with 18 bases between the two ends. This CDR3 is 15 amino acids long. Germline V CDR1 and CDR2: SNHLY, FYNNEI. CDR3 loop: CASRPGQYASYGYTF. The CDR3 bases are TGTGCCAGCAGACCTGGACAGTACGCCTCCTATGGCTACACCTTC.

V gene TRBV6-4 combines with J gene TRBJ1-5; the D gene is possibly TRBD1 (5 bases). The CDR3 loop spans 20 amino acids. From germline, CDR1 is MRHNA and CDR2 SNTAGT. Trimming shortened V by 3 bases and J by 3 bases, and 27 bases separated the two germline ends. The CDR3 spells CASSEIRDHGGSSPNQPQHF. The CDR3 coding sequence is TGTGCCAGCAGTGAGATCAGGGACCACGGAGGATCTAGTCCCAATCAGCCCCAGCATTTT.

The rearrangement uses TRBV6-6 and TRBJ2-1; a possible D gene is TRBD1 (5 bases). This CDR3 has 15 residues. The germline gives CDR1 MNHNY, CDR2 SVGAGI (reference sequence). Trimming removed 8 bases at V and 6 bases at J, with 20 bases between. The CDR3 coding sequence is TGTGCCAGCTACGTAGGCATCGGTGGGGCCAATGAGCAGTTCTTC. It is translated as CASYVGIGGANEQFF.

This clonotype was found a few times. The chain carries TRBV15 and TRBJ2-5, with a weak D call TRBD2 (5 bases). Germline V gives CDR1 LNHNV, CDR2 YYDKDF (reference sequence). Deletions cut 1 base from V and 9 bases from J, with 6 bases between. This CDR3 is built from 11 residues. As DNA, the CDR3 is TGTGCCACCAGCAGAGGAGCGGCCCAGTACTTC. Translated: CATSRGAAQYF.

This clonotype was counted ten times or more. V and J are TRBV2 and TRBJ1-6, with a possible D match to TRBD1 (6 bases). The germline CDR1 and CDR2 sequences are SNHLY and FYNNEI. This CDR3 is 13 amino acids long. V was pared by 8 bases and J by 10 bases, with 15 bases between. The CDR3 loop reads CASVGRGRSPLHF. The CDR3 DNA is TGTGCCAGCGTCGGCAGGGGCAGGTCACCCCTCCACTTT.

CDR3 in amino acids: CASSLSGSVTDTQYF. CDR3 DNA: TGTGCCAGCAGCCTAAGCGGGAGTGTAACAGATACGCAGTATTTT. This rearrangement joins TRBV3-1 to TRBJ2-3; TRBD2 agrees at 8 bases. Germline CDR1 LGHDT, CDR2 YNNKEL (reference sequence). The CDR3 length is 15 residues. V gave up 4 bases and J gave up 3 bases; unmatched junction bases: 6.

This clonotype was detected only a few times. The V and J genes are TRBV12-3 or TRBV12-4 and TRBJ1-1; a possible D gene is TRBD1 (6 bases). Trimming removed 6 bases at V and 3 bases at J, with 11 bases between. The CDR3 consists of 13 residues. The CDR3 region has the DNA TGTGCCAGCAGGTCGGGACAATACACTGAAGCTTTCTTT. It is translated as CASRSGQYTEAFF.

This clonotype was counted at least ten times. The chain employs TRBV6-1 and TRBJ2-5; TRBD1 might be the D (6 bases). Deletions cut 6 bases from V and 5 bases from J, with 13 bases between. Germline lookup yields CDR1 MNHNS and CDR2 SASEGT. The CDR3 is 13 residues long. This chain's CDR3 is CASSATGIETQYF. CDR3 coding DNA: TGTGCCAGCAGCGCCACAGGGATCGAGACCCAGTACTTC.

This clonotype was seen ten or more times. The V gene is TRBV14, the J gene TRBJ1-1; D remains ambiguous. Between the trimmed V and J ends, which lost 2 bases and 0 bases, there was a span of 10 bases. The CDR3 loop spans 15 amino acids. Germline CDR1 SGHDN, CDR2 FVKESK. The chain's CDR3 is CASSQLGLLNTEAFF. The DNA of the CDR3 is TGTGCCAGCAGCCAACTTGGACTATTGAACACTGAAGCTTTCTTT. Combining the CDR3 with reference TRBV14 and TRBJ1-1 gives the whole variable domain EAGVTQFPSHSVIEKGQTVTLRCDPISGHDNLYWYRRVMGKEIKFLLHFVKESKQDESGMPNNRFLAERTGGTYSTLKVQPAELEDSGVYFCASSQLGLLNTEAFFGQGTRLTVV.

This chain connects TRBV7-3 to TRBJ1-2; the D is unclear. The CDR3 consists of 14 residues. The V gene lost 5 bases and the J gene lost 6 bases, with 16 bases spanning the gap. CDR1 and CDR2 from the germline V gene are SGHTA and FQGTGA. The CDR3 coding sequence is TGTGCCAGCAGCCTCCCTTGGGAGGTTAATGGCTACACCTTC. Translating it yields CASSLPWEVNGYTF.

This clonotype was counted a few times. The chain uses TRBV29-1 and TRBJ2-3, with TRBD2 as a possible D gene (6 bases). Germline V gene data show CDR1 as SQVTM and CDR2 as ANQGSEA. This CDR3 comprises 14 residues. Trimming stripped 6 bases from V and 6 bases from J, with 19 bases between. CDR3 bases: TGCAGCGTGTCTGGAGACAGACTAGGGGATACGCAGTATTTT. Protein product: CSVSGDRLGDTQYF.